This T cell receptor beta chain was sequenced during a study of blood T cell repertoires in COVID-19. Germline CDR1 reads SNHLY; CDR2 reads FYNNEI. Trimming cost V 6 bases and J 4 bases; bases outside gene matches: 8. This CDR3 region has 15 residues. Original handling: Nucleated cell number was recorded as an estimate derived from reference gene primer amplification. Assay used: immunoSEQ multiplex PCR; TCRdb lists only in-frame clones, some missing. The D gene and trimming were derived from the DNA, and the V and J assignments and clone size from that table. The table has some 130,000 clones, roughly 90% seen once. Donors in Cohort 3 who had recovered were those with two negative PCRs, healthcare professional clearance, or resolution of their symptoms.

The TCR comes from a woman in her fifties or sixties who had recovered from COVID-19. The rearrangement uses TRBV2 and TRBJ2-2; 7 nucleotides align to TRBD2. Sequencing was done on a sample of PBMCs or T cells enriched from blood (not recorded which). The CDR3 sequence is CASSLGRDGTGELFF. DNA for the CDR3: TGTGCCAGCAGCCTGGGGAGGGATGGCACCGGGGAGCTGTTTTTT. The full variable domain, completed using reference TRBV2 and TRBJ2-2, is EPEVTQTPSHQVTQMGQEVILRCVPISNHLYFYWYRQILGQKVEFLVSFYNNEISEKSEIFDDQFSVERPDGSNFTLKIRSTKLEDSAMYFCASSLGRDGTGELFFGEGSRLTVL.